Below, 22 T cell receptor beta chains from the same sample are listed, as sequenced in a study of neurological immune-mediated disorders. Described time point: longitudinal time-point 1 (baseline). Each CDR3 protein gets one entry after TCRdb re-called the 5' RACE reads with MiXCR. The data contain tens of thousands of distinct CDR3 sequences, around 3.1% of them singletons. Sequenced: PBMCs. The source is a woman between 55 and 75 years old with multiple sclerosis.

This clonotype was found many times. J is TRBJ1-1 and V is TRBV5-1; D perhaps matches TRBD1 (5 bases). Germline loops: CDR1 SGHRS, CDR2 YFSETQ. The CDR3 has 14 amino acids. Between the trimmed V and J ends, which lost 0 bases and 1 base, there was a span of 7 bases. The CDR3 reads CASSLDRWNTEAFF. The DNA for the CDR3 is TGCGCCAGCAGCTTGGACAGGTGGAACACTGAAGCTTTCTTT.

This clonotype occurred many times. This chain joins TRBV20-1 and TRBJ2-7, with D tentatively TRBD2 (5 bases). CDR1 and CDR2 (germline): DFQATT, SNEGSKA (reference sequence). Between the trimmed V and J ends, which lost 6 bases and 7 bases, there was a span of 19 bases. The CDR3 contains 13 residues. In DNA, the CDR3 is TGCAGTGCCTCCGGGCTGACGGGAAGAGAGCAGTACTTC. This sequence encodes CSASGLTGREQYF.

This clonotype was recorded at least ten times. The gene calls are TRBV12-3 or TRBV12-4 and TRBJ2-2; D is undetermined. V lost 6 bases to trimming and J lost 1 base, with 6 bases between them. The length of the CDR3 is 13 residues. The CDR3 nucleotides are TGTGCCAGCAGGACGGTGAACACCGGGGAGCTGTTTTTT. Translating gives CASRTVNTGELFF.

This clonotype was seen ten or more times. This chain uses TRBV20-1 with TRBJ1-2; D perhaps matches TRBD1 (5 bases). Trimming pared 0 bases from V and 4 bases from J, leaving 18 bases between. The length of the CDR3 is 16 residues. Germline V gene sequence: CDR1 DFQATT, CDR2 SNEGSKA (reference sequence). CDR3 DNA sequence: TGCAGTGCTAGAGATCCTTCCGCTCCCCAGGGCTATGGCTACACCTTC. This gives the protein CSARDPSAPQGYGYTF.

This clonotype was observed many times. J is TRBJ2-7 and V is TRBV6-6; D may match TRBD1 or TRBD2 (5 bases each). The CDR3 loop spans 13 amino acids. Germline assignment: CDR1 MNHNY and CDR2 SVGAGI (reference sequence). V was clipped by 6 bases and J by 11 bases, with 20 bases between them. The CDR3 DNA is TGTGCCAGCAGCCAAACAGCCGGGACCCGCGAGTACTTC. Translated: CASSQTAGTREYF.

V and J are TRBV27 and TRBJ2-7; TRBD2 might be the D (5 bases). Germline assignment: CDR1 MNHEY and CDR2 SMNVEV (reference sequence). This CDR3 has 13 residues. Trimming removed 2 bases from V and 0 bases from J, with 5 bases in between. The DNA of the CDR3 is TGTGCCAGCAGTTTAAGCGGCTCCTACGAGCAGTACTTC. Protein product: CASSLSGSYEQYF.

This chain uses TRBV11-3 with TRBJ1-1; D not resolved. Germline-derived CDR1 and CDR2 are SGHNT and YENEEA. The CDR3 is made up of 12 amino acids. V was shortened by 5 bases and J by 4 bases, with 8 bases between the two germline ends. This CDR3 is CASSNKGTEAFF. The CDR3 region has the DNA TGTGCCAGCAGCAACAAGGGCACTGAAGCTTTCTTT.

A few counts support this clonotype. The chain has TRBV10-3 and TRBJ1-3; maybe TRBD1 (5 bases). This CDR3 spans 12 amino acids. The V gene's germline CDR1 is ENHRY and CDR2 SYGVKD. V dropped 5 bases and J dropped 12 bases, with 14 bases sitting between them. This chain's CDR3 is CAISTPGENIYF. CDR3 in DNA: TGTGCCATCAGTACACCGGGGGAAAACATATATTTT.

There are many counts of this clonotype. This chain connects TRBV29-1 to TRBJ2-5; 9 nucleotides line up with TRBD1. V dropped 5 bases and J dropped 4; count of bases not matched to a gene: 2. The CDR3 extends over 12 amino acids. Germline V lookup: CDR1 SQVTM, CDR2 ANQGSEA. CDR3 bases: TGCAGCGTTTTGACAGGGGGAGAGACCCAGTACTTC. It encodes CSVLTGGETQYF.

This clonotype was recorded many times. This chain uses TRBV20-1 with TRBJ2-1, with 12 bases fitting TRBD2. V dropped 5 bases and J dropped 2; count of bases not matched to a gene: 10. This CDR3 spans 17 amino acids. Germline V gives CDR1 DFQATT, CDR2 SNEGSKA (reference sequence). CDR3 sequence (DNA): TGCAGTGCTCCTAGCGGGGGGGCCTTGTTCGCCTACAATGAGCAGTTCTTC. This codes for CSAPSGGALFAYNEQFF.

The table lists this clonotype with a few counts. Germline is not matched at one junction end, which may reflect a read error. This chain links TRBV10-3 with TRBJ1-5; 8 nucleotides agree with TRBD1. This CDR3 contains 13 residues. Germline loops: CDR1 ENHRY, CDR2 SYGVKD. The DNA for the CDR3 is TGTGCCATCAGGGACAGGGCCGATAAGCCCCAGAATTTT. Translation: CAIRDRADKPQNF.

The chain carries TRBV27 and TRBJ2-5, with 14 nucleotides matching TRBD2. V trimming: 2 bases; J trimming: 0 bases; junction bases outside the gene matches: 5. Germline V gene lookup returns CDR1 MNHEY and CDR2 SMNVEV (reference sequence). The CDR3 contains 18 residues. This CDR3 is CASSLLPGLAGDQETQYF. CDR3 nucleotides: TGTGCCAGCAGTTTACTCCCGGGACTAGCGGGGGACCAAGAGACCCAGTACTTC.

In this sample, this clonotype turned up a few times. CDR3 in DNA: TGCAGTGATAGCGGCAAGGGAGGTTACGAGCAGTACTTC. Its translation is CSDSGKGGYEQYF. This rearrangement joins TRBV20-1 to TRBJ2-7; possibly TRBD2 for D (6 bases). Trimming pared 7 bases from V and 4 bases from J, leaving 17 bases between. This CDR3 region has 13 residues. In germline, CDR1 is DFQATT, CDR2 SNEGSKA (reference sequence).

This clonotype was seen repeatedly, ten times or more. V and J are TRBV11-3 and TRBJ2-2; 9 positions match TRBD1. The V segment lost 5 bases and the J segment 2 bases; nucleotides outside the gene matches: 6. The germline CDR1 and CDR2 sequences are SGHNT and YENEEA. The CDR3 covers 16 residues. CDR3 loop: CASSHGDRVNTGELFF. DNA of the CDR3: TGTGCCAGCAGCCATGGGGACAGGGTAAACACCGGGGAGCTGTTTTTT.

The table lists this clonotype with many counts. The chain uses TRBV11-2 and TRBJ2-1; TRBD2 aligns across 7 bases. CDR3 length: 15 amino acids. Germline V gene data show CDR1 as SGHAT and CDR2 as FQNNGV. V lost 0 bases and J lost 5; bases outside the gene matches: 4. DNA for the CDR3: TGTGCCAGCAGCTTAGATGGACTAGGAGACAATGAGCAGTTCTTC. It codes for CASSLDGLGDNEQFF.

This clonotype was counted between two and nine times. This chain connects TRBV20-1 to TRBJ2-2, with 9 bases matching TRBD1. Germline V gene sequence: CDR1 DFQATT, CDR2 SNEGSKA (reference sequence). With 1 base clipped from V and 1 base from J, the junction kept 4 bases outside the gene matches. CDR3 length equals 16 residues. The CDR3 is CSARVRDRVNTGELFF. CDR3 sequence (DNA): TGCAGTGCTAGAGTCCGGGACAGGGTGAACACCGGGGAGCTGTTTTTT.

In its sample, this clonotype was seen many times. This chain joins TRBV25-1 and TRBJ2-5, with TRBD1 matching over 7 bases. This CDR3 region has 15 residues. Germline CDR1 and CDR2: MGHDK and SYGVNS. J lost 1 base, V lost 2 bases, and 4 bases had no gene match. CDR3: CASSEPGQVQETQYF. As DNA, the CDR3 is TGTGCCAGCAGTGAACCAGGACAGGTCCAAGAGACCCAGTACTTC.

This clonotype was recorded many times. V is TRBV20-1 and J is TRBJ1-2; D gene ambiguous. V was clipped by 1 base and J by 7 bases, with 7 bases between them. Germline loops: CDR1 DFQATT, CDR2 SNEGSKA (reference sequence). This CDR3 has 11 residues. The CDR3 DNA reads TGCAGTGCTAGAGGGTGGTCTGGCTACACCTTC. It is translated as CSARGWSGYTF.

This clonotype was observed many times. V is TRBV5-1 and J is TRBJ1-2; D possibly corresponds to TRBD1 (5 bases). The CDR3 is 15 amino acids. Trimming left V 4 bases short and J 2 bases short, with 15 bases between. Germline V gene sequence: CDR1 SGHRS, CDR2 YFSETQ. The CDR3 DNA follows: TGCGCCAGCAGCCCCGAAGGACGGACAAACTATGGCTACACCTTC. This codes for CASSPEGRTNYGYTF.

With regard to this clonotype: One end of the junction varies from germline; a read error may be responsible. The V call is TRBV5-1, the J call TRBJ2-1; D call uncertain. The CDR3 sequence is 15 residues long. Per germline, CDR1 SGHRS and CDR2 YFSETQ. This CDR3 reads CSSSLAAATNNKQFF. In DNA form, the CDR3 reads TGCTCCAGCAGCTTGGCAGCAGCGACAAACAATAAGCAGTTCTTC.

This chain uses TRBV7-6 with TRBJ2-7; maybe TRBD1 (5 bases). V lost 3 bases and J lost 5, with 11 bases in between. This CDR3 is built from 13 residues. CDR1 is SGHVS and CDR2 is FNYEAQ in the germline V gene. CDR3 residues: CASSLQGGDEQYF. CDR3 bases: TGTGCCAGCAGCTTGCAGGGCGGCGACGAGCAGTACTTC.

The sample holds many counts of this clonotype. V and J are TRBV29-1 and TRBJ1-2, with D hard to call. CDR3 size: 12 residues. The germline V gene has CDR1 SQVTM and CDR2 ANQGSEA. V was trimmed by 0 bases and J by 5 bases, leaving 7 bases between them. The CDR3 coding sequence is TGCAGCGTTGAAGATCCAGGATATGGCTACACCTTC. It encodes CSVEDPGYGYTF.